The present T cell receptor (beta chain) was sequenced within a study of a mutant IDH1 vaccine in newly diagnosed glioma. Time point of the sample: week 47, end of study. Each dose of the vaccine consisted of 300 ug of mutant IDH1 20-mer peptide, with topical imiquimod. The data were produced by immunoSEQ multiplex PCR, yet TCRdb's version contains in-frame clones alone and is incomplete. The sample holds about 50,000 clones, approximately 84% seen once. Note on this clone: Its antigen is as yet unknown.

The germline CDR1 and CDR2 sequences are WNHNN and SYGVQD (reference sequence). The CDR3 is made up of 13 amino acids. V was trimmed by 3 bases and J by 4 bases, leaving 7 bases between them. This TCR derives from a woman under 40 with glioma. Some clones in this sample may be carry-over from other donors' samples. Sequences were derived from PBMCs, sampled from a glioma patient whose treatment included an IDH1 peptide vaccine. J is TRBJ2-1 and V is TRBV10-1, with D unclear. The CDR3 reads CASSEGPYNEQFF. In nucleotides, the CDR3 is TGCGCCAGCAGTGAAGGACCGTACAATGAGCAGTTCTTC.